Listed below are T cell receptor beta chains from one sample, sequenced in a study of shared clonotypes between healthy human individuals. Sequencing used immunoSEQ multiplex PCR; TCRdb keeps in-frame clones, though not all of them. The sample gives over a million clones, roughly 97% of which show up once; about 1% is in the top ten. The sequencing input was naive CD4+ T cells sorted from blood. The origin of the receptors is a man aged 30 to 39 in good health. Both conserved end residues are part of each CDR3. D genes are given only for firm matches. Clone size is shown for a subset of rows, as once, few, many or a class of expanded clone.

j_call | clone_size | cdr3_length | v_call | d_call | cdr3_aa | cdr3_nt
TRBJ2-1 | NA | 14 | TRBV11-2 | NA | CASSLSGVSNEQFF | TGTGCCAGCAGCTTATCCGGGGTAAGCAATGAGCAGTTCTTC
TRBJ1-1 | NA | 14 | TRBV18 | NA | CASSREGFYTEAFF | TGTGCCAGCTCGCGCGAAGGCTTCTACACTGAAGCTTTCTTT
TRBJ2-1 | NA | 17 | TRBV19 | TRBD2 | CASSLGLAGVLRYEQFF | TGTGCCAGTAGTCTGGGACTAGCGGGAGTCCTCAGGTATGAGCAGTTCTTC
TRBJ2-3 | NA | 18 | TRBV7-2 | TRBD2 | CASSKGTSGRGHTDTQYF | TGTGCCAGCAGCAAAGGGACTAGCGGGAGGGGGCACACAGATACGCAGTATTTT
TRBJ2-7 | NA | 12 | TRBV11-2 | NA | CASAGGRLEQYF | TGTGCCAGCGCTGGGGGGAGGCTCGAGCAGTACTTC
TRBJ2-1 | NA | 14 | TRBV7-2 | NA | CAAANSAAYNEQFF | TGTGCCGCAGCGAATAGTGCGGCGTACAATGAGCAGTTCTTC
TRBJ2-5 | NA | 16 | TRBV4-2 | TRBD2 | CASSQDGLAGVETQYF | TGTGCCAGCAGCCAAGATGGACTAGCGGGTGTTGAGACCCAGTACTTC
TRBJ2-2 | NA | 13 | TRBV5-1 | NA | CASSFGFPGELFF | TGCGCCAGCAGCTTTGGATTCCCCGGGGAGCTGTTTTTT
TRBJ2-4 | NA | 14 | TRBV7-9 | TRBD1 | CASSAGQGKNIQYF | TGTGCCAGCAGCGCCGGACAGGGAAAAAACATTCAGTACTTC
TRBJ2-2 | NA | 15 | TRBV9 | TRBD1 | CASSVQGAGSGELFF | TGTGCCAGCAGCGTACAGGGGGCGGGTAGCGGGGAGCTGTTTTTT
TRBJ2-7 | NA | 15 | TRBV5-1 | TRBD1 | CASSHITGGSYEQYF | TGCGCCAGCAGCCACATCACAGGGGGGTCCTACGAGCAGTACTTC
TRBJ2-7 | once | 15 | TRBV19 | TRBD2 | CASSVTSGNRYEQYF | TGTGCCAGTAGTGTGACTAGCGGGAATAGGTACGAGCAGTACTTC
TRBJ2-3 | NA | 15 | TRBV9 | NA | CASSVVGGGTDTQYF | TGTGCCAGCAGCGTAGTGGGCGGAGGCACAGATACGCAGTATTTT
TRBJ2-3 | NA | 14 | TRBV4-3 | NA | CASSQVESTDTQYF | TGCGCCAGCAGCCAAGTGGAGAGCACAGATACGCAGTATTTT
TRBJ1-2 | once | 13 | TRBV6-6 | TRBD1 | CAQMAQGVYGYTF | TGTGCCCAGATGGCACAGGGGGTCTATGGCTACACCTTC
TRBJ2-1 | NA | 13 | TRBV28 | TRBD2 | CASGTGTSYEQFF | TGTGCCAGCGGGACCGGGACTAGTTATGAGCAGTTCTTC
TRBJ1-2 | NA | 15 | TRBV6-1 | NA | CASSGTGTSVAGYTF | TGTGCCAGCAGTGGGACTGGGACGTCAGTAGCTGGCTACACCTTC
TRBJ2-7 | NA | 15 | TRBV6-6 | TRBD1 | CASSYRDRRAYEQYF | TGTGCCAGCAGTTACAGGGACAGGAGAGCCTACGAGCAGTACTTC
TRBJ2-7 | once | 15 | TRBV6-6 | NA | CASSYGQTYSYEQYF | TGTGCCAGCAGTTACGGACAAACTTACAGTTACGAGCAGTACTTC
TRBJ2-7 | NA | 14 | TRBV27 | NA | CASSLRVSSYEQYF | TGTGCCAGCAGTTTAAGGGTAAGCTCCTACGAGCAGTACTTC
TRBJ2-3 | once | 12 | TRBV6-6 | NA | CASSQGADTQYF | TGTGCCAGCAGTCAAGGGGCAGATACGCAGTATTTT
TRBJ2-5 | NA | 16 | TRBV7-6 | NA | CASSFSGTTQRETQYF | TGTGCCAGCAGCTTTAGCGGTACCACCCAGAGAGAGACCCAGTACTTC
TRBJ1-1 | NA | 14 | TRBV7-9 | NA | CASSAGTPGPEAFF | TGTGCCAGCAGCGCCGGGACCCCAGGACCTGAAGCTTTCTTT
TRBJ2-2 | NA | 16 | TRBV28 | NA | CASSLKQGFFAGELFF | TGTGCCAGCAGTTTGAAACAGGGATTTTTCGCCGGGGAGCTGTTTTTT